The text below deals with one T cell receptor beta chain. The specificity of this receptor is unknown. No qualities accompany the bases; no much larger clone lies one base away. The sample comes from a study of blood T cell repertoires in COVID-19 (dated by TCRdb to 2020 to 2021). Study-wide context: Collaborator samples came from the United States, Italy and Spain and covered acute and convalescent phases of COVID-19. The prospective study material was composed of cDNA or gDNA derived from T cells, B-cell-depleted T cells, or PBMCs. Subjects who had been exposed to COVID-19, were actively infected with it, or had recovered from it provided the deeply sampled blood TCRbeta repertoires that made up the dataset. The repertoires were released in a freely available public database meant as a resource for research on the immune response to SARS-CoV-2. The samples were drawn from the first 160 participants of the ongoing ImmuneRACE study and from over a thousand subjects provided by 6 global collaborators. A de-identified subject ID, COVID-19 status, age in years and sex were almost always included in the sample metadata. HLA class I and class II types, where available, came from metadata supplied by the sample provider rather than from assay-based typing. Points the paper makes about the study in general: How much clinical and demographic metadata was included differed by source and by participant, and the metadata was provided uncurated.

TCRbeta CDR3 regions were amplified from genomic DNA by means of the immunoSEQ Assay, a bias-controlled multiplex PCR. The original pipeline was this. Nucleated cell counts per sample were estimated from amplification of reference gene primers within the assay. To quantify the absolute abundance of each unique TCRbeta CDR3 rearrangement, sequence reads were collapsed and filtered. For each sample, productive Simpson clonality was calculated by taking the square root of Simpson's diversity index across productive rearrangements. The immuneACCESS repertoire file appears here via TCRdb, limited to in-frame rearrangements. These files lack a portion of the clones; in checked studies, under half of the deficit traces to unresolved V genes, and the cause of the others is not known. V and J calls and clone size are those listed in that table; D and trimming were worked out from the DNA. This sample is represented by about 150,000 clones; approximately 86% of them were singletons. The ten largest clones capture about 6.9% of the sample.

Deletion took 0 bases off V and 0 bases off J, with a span of 9 bases between the germline ends. Based on the germline V gene, the CDR1 and CDR2 sequences are SGHRS and YFSETQ. The CDR3 has 16 amino acids, counting the end cysteine and phenylalanine. The DNA shown is the 48-base CDR3, in frame from base 1. In Seattle, one collaborating source enrolled patients while the infection was active and tracked those patients longitudinally over the course of disease. Each collaborating institution followed its own protocols to collect whole blood in K2EDTA tubes. For TCRbeta analysis, collaborators shipped samples as frozen whole blood, isolated PBMCs, or DNA extracted from either of those sample types.

The chain uses TRBV5-1 and TRBJ1-4; no D gene call is confident. The specimen sequenced was peripheral blood. The TCR was taken from a man older than 75 with COVID-19, enrolled during active disease. The CDR3: CASSLGHTTTNEKLFF. The nucleotide sequence reads as follows: TGCGCCAGCAGCTTGGGGCACACCACAACTAATGAAAAACTGTTTTTT. Supplemented by the reference TRBV5-1 and TRBJ1-4 proteins around the CDR3, the complete variable domain is KAGVTQTPRYLIKTRGQQVTLSCSPISGHRSVSWYQQTPGQGLQFLFEYFSETQRNKGNFPGRFSGRQFSNSRSEMNVSTLELGDSALYLCASSLGHTTTNEKLFFGSGTQLSVL.